The T cell receptor beta chain under discussion was sequenced for a study of blood T cell repertoires in COVID-19. Overall study: The United States, Italy and Spain supplied acute and convalescent COVID-19 samples. The analysed material was cDNA or gDNA that came from T cells, B-cell-depleted T cells, or PBMCs.

Germline V lookup: CDR1 GTSNPN, CDR2 SVGIG (reference sequence). Germline trimming cut 3 bases from V and 4 bases from J; bases unmatched to any gene: 5. This CDR3 comprises 13 residues. Original handling: Reference gene primer amplification gave nucleated cell count estimates. The data were produced by immunoSEQ multiplex PCR, yet TCRdb's version contains in-frame clones alone and is incomplete. Clone size and the V and J calls come from that table; the DNA yielded D and trimming. The table shows fewer than 120,000 clones, with 87% occurring only once. The gene calls are TRBV30 and TRBJ1-2; 7 nucleotides align to TRBD1. The TCR was taken from a human donor in a cohort sampled during active COVID-19. Input material: peripheral blood. The CDR3 sequence is CAWRPGQFYGYTF. The DNA of the CDR3 is TGTGCCTGGAGGCCGGGACAGTTCTATGGCTACACCTTC.